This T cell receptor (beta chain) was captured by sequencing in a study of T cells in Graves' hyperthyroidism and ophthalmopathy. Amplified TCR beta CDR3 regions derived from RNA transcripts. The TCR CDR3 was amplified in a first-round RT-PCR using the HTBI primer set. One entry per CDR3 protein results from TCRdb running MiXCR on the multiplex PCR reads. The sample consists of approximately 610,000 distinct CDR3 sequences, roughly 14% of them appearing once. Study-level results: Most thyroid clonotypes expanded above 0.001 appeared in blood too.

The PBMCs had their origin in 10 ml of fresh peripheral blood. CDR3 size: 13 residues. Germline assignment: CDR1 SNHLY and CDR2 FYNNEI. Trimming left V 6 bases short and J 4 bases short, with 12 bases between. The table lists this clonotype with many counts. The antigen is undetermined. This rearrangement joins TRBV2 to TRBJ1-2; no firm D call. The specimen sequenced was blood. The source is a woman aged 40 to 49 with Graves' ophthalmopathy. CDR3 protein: CASRGKLSYGYTF. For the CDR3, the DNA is TGTGCCAGCAGAGGAAAGCTTTCCTATGGCTACACCTTC.